This T cell receptor (beta chain) was profiled in a study of T cells in Graves' hyperthyroidism and ophthalmopathy. Clinical symptoms, serum thyroxine and TRAb, thyroid ultrasound and orbital computed tomography together formed the diagnostic basis. Trimming stripped 0 bases from V and 1 base from J, with 14 bases between. Germline values: CDR1 LGHNA, CDR2 YNFKEQ. The CDR3 length is 17 residues. Amplification of TCR beta CDR3 regions used RNA as the template. An initial round of RT-PCR targeting the TCR CDR3 relied on the HTBI primer set. TCRdb redid the calling of the multiplex PCR reads with MiXCR, one entry per CDR3 protein. Of about 410,000 distinct CDR3 sequences in the sample, under 15% were seen once. General observations from the study: Within blood appeared most thyroid clonotypes that had expanded above 0.001. Ophthalmopathy cases were set apart from stable hyperthyroidism by a 13 V-J model.

This clonotype was detected ten times or more. Its antigen remains unidentified. The receptor was isolated from a man between 18 and 29 years old with Graves' ophthalmopathy. Sequenced input: blood. The chain is built from TRBV4-2 and TRBJ2-3; D is possibly TRBD2 (5 bases). The CDR3: CASSQDRSDYRTDTQYF. CDR3 bases: TGTGCCAGCAGCCAAGATCGGAGCGACTACCGCACAGATACGCAGTATTTT.